This record concerns one T cell receptor (beta chain) sequence. As yet, its antigen is unknown. At least 5.5 micrograms of total RNA were extracted per sample. CDR1 DFQATT and CDR2 SNEGSKA come from the germline V gene (reference sequence). CDR3 size: 14 residues. V lost 6 bases and J lost 4, with 18 bases in between. A J-beta primer mix and a sample-barcoded 5' primer were used in a second PCR of roughly 6 to 11 cycles. TCRdb processed the 5' RACE reads anew with MiXCR; each CDR3 protein has one entry. The sample yields roughly 1.6 million distinct CDR3 sequences, roughly 32% seen once. This sample is drawn from a study of blood T cells in healthy people across ages. Study details: For every two T cells, template switching captured about one barcoded beta molecule. The study's findings and limits: In the absence of known donor CMV status, changes in expanded clonotypes were possibly confounded. TCR beta diversity per million T cells fell roughly linearly with age.

This clonotype was obtained from a woman in her twenties or thirties in good health. The gene calls are TRBV20-1 and TRBJ1-2, with D possibly being TRBD1 (5 bases). Sequenced: blood. Here the CDR3 DNA reads TGCAGTGCGACGACAGAGCCAGGGAGCTATGGCTACACCTTC. Its translation: CSATTEPGSYGYTF.